This TCR beta chain stems from a study of T cells in Graves' hyperthyroidism and ophthalmopathy. Notes on this clonotype: No antigen is known for it.

Every diagnosis used clinical symptoms, serum thyroxine and TRAb, thyroid ultrasound and orbital computed tomography. CDR1 is DFQATT, CDR2 SNEGSKA, per germline (reference sequence). This CDR3 region has 17 residues. The junction had 5 bases not matched to a gene; V was cut back by 3 bases and J by 0 bases. The study, taken as a whole, reports: Blood held most thyroid clonotypes expanded above 0.001 frequency. Ophthalmopathy, as predicted by the model, came a median about six months after the prediction.

RNA transcripts provided the source from which TCR beta CDR3 regions were amplified. HTBI primers were the set used in a first-round RT-PCR of the TCR CDR3. MiXCR, applied by TCRdb to the multiplex PCR reads, yields one record per CDR3 protein. The sample records hundreds of thousands of distinct CDR3 sequences, 45% being singletons. The receptor was derived from an adult man with Graves' disease, either hyperthyroidism or ophthalmopathy (not recorded which). Sequences were obtained from peripheral blood or thyroid tissue (not recorded which). V gene TRBV20-1 combines with J gene TRBJ2-6; the match to TRBD2 covers 10 bases. The CDR3 nucleotides are TGCAGTGCTAGCGGGACTAGCGAAACCTCTGGGGCCAACGTCCTGACTTTC. Its protein is CSASGTSETSGANVLTF.